Described below is a single TCR beta chain sequence and its context. Its specificity is not known. Prepared TCR beta cDNA libraries contained unique molecular identifiers. TCRdb fed the PCR reads into MiXCR, producing one record per CDR3 protein. Of roughly 670,000 distinct CDR3 sequences in the sample, 55% to 60% were seen once. This sample was included in a study of post-analysis software for immune sequencing data. Study-level background: Both relapsing-remitting and secondary progressive multiple sclerosis featured among the disease courses, as did progressive-relapsing multiple sclerosis. Study-level points and caveats: Controls had lower frequencies than patients of roughly five TRBV segments, which included TRBV5-6, TRBV5-1 and TRBV20-1. A significant reduction in normalized Chao1 diversity was observed in multiple sclerosis patients versus controls.

CDR1 is SGHTA, CDR2 FQGNSA, per germline. The V end was cut by 2 bases, the J end by 7 bases, with 15 bases between. The CDR3 extends over 14 amino acids. The TCR sequence derives from a girl aged 2 to 10 with multiple sclerosis. Sequenced input: blood. The rearrangement uses TRBV7-2 and TRBJ2-7; D not resolved. CDR3 DNA sequence: TGTGCCAGCAGCTTACGCGCAGCTGACAATGAGCAGTACTTC. This translates into CASSLRAADNEQYF.